The clone carrying this T cell receptor beta chain was seen a few times. Its specificity is not known. The data are from a study of cytomegalovirus exposure and HLA in healthy donors. Study-wide points: V- and J-gene trimming in TCR beta was tied to a missense DCLRE1C variant by an analysis performed later. Sequencing depth roughly uniform across donors was assumed in presence/absence analyses.

CDR3 length: 15 residues. Trimming cost V 6 bases and J 0 bases; bases outside gene matches: 6. Germline values: CDR1 MNHNY, CDR2 SVGAGI (reference sequence). The study ran its PCR with 60 Vbeta and 13 Jbeta primers. Some clones are missing from TCRdb's copy, which holds only in-frame ones; the method was immunoSEQ multiplex PCR. The table lists 95,000 to 100,000 clones, roughly three quarters of them singletons. The chain carries TRBV6-6 and TRBJ2-3, with TRBD1 identical over 7 bases. The source material was PBMCs. This receptor was obtained from a man aged 35 to 55 in good health and CMV-seronegative. The CDR3 sequence: CASRTGDLSTDTQYF. CDR3 nucleotides: TGTGCCAGCAGAACAGGGGACCTTAGCACAGATACGCAGTATTTT.